The source of this T cell receptor (beta chain) is a study of T cell responses to AZD1222 COVID-19 vaccine. This CDR3 has 13 residues. V lost 7 bases and J 4 bases, leaving 13 bases between the germline ends. CDR1 and CDR2 from the germline V gene are MNHEY and SVGAGI. The data were produced by immunoSEQ multiplex PCR, yet TCRdb's version contains in-frame clones alone and is incomplete. This sample has 120,000 to 150,000 clones, with roughly 92% found just once. Here the sequenced sample was peripheral blood, taken 28 days after the second AZD1222 dose. J is TRBJ1-1 and V is TRBV6-5; no clear D. This TCR was sampled from an adult who received the AZD1222 COVID-19 vaccine. CDR3 bases: TGTGCCAGCAAGGGAGCGGGGAGCACTGAAGCTTTCTTT. As protein: CASKGAGSTEAFF.